This T cell receptor (beta chain) was sequenced during a study of CD8 T cells in ankylosing spondylitis. Findings and caveats of the study: Significant enrichment of disease-linked clones was reportedly seen in matched ankylosing spondylitis synovial fluid. CD8+ cells made up the disease-linked clones, which were relatively rare in peripheral blood. Earlier literature documents some of the motif variants in reactive arthritis synovial fluid and blood.

Germline V lookup: CDR1 SQVTM, CDR2 ANQGSEA. Trimming removed 3 bases at V and 1 base at J, with 7 bases between. The CDR3 extends over 13 amino acids. The TCR beta libraries were generated through quantitative 5'-RACE incorporating molecular barcodes. TCRdb re-called the 5' RACE reads through MiXCR, storing one row per CDR3 protein. The sample carries fewer than 250,000 distinct CDR3 sequences, roughly 32% recorded once. This clonotype was observed a few times. Its antigen is still unknown. V usage is TRBV29-1 and J usage is TRBJ2-1, with D tentatively TRBD1 (5 bases). Sample: blood, either unsorted or a sorted T cell fraction (not recorded which). This TCR derives from a male donor with ankylosing spondylitis or in good health (not recorded which). The CDR3 here is CSVETESYNEQFF. Written as DNA, the CDR3 is TGCAGCGTTGAGACAGAATCCTACAATGAGCAGTTCTTC.